This T cell receptor (beta chain) was retrieved from a study of blood T cells in healthy people across ages. Study context: About one barcoded TCR beta cDNA was captured per two T cells.

Researchers collected around 10 milliliters of peripheral blood from every single donor. This clonotype has just a few counts. CDR1 and CDR2 (germline): MNHNY, SVGAGI (reference sequence). The CDR3 consists of 17 residues. The V gene end was trimmed by 6 bases and the J gene end by 0 bases; junction bases not matched to a gene: 12. A second PCR of roughly 7 to 11 cycles used a sample-barcoded 5' primer and a J-beta primer mix. A template-switch adaptor containing 12 random nucleotides labeled each cDNA molecule. TCRdb re-called the 5' RACE reads through MiXCR, storing one row per CDR3 protein. The table shows some 1.4 million distinct CDR3 sequences, with roughly 40% occurring only once.

The clonotype was recovered from a woman under 30 in good health. The rearrangement links TRBV6-6 to TRBJ2-7; 9 nucleotides agree with TRBD1. The sample comprised blood. The CDR3 region has the DNA TGTGCCAGCAGAGGTACTACCGGGACAGGGAACTCCTACGAGCAGTACTTC. It specifies CASRGTTGTGNSYEQYF.